This T cell receptor (beta chain) was sequenced in a study of control samples from healthy donors and cancer patients. Trimming removed 2 bases from V and 4 bases from J, with 14 bases in between. The V gene's germline CDR1 is SGHNT and CDR2 YENEEA. The CDR3 extends over 15 amino acids. This clone appeared a single time. Clones were read by immunoSEQ multiplex PCR, and TCRdb kept only the in-frame ones, dropping some. The data hold about 120,000 clones, with 70% to 90% observed a single time. The source is a middle-aged man in good health. Sequencing used blood. The rearrangement uses TRBV11-3 and TRBJ1-1; D remains unclear. The CDR3 DNA follows: TGTGCCAGCAGCTTACAATCCGGGTTGGGCACTGAAGCTTTCTTT. Residues: CASSLQSGLGTEAFF.